This TCR beta chain derives from a study of cytomegalovirus exposure and HLA in healthy donors. As to this clone: Antigen unknown.

Some clones are missing from TCRdb's copy, which holds only in-frame ones; the method was immunoSEQ multiplex PCR. This sample has 100,000 to 150,000 clones, with 89% found just once. V dropped 4 bases and J dropped 6; count of bases not matched to a gene: 8. CDR3 length equals 15 residues. Germline values: CDR1 MGHRA, CDR2 YSYEKL. It was the approximately 110-subject validation cohort, separate from the approximately 700-subject first cohort, to which the donors belonged. Study results and caveats: The study designated 150 to 200 TCR beta chains cytomegalovirus-associated. Subsequent analysis revealed that first-cohort TCR clusters tended to co-occur in the approximately 120 validation repertoires. Reportedly, cytomegalovirus status was diagnosed with high sensitivity and specificity.

The source of this sequence is a woman aged 18-30 years in good health and CMV-seronegative. The chain uses TRBV4-1 and TRBJ2-2; 7 bases align to TRBD2. Sequencing used PBMCs. The CDR3 region is CASSPSGGSPGELFF. Here the CDR3 DNA reads TGCGCCAGCAGCCCCTCGGGCGGGAGCCCCGGGGAGCTGTTTTTT.